Sequencing of this T cell receptor beta chain was carried out in a study of blood T cells in healthy people across ages. Per the germline V gene, CDR1 is SGHRS and CDR2 is YFSETQ. V was cut by 3 bases and J by 6 bases, with 10 bases left in between. This CDR3 region has 12 residues. Together with a sample-barcoded 5' primer, a J-beta primer mix was included in a second PCR lasting 7 to 11 cycles. No fewer than 2.5 million CDR3-containing paired-end reads came from each sample. TCRdb re-called the 5' RACE reads through MiXCR, storing one row per CDR3 protein. The sample includes over 550,000 distinct CDR3 sequences, roughly 31% of them seen just once. This clonotype appeared many times.

The J gene is TRBJ2-7, the V gene TRBV5-1, with unresolved D. The clonotype originates from a woman older than 75 in good health. The sample taken for sequencing was blood. Written as DNA, the CDR3 is TGCGCCAGCAGCTACCTGGTTGGCGAGCAGTACTTC. Protein: CASSYLVGEQYF.